A selection of T cell receptor beta chains follows, all from one sample in a study of regulatory T cells in long-lasting Graves disease. Each CDR3 protein gets one entry after TCRdb re-called the multiplex PCR reads with MiXCR. The data show 200,000 to 250,000 distinct CDR3 sequences, 20% to 25% seen once. Material: peripheral blood mononuclear cells (PBMCs), obtained at new diagnosis, from a patient treated with antithyroid drugs. The receptor set was obtained from a female donor with Graves disease. Each CDR3 is given with its conserved first and last residue. Fields, in order: D gene, V gene, clone size, J gene, CDR3 DNA, CDR3 protein. A D gene is named only where the DNA matches it firmly. The listing skips clone size in some rows; elsewhere it reads once, few, many or a size class.

>-|TRBV6-2/TRBV6-3|-|TRBJ2-1
TGTGCCAGCACCCACGAATACTACAATGAGCAGTTCTTC
CASTHEYYNEQFF
>TRBD2|TRBV20-1|once|TRBJ2-1
TGCAGTGCTAGAGATCCCACTAGCGGGGGGCCCTCCTACAATGAGCAGTTCTTC
CSARDPTSGGPSYNEQFF
>-|TRBV5-4|many|TRBJ1-1
TGTGCCAGCAGTACCGACGGGACCTACACTGAAGCTTTCTTT
CASSTDGTYTEAFF
>-|TRBV6-2/TRBV6-3|many|TRBJ2-7
TGTGCCAGCAGTTCCCATGCTGCCTTTATCCCCCTCTACTCAGGCTACGAGCAGTACTTC
CASSSHAAFIPLYSGYEQYF
>TRBD2|TRBV5-4|many|TRBJ2-3
TGTGCCAGCAGCCCCTTTGGGCGGGGGTCCACAGATACGCAGTATTTT
CASSPFGRGSTDTQYF
>-|TRBV30|many|TRBJ2-3
TGTGCCTGGAGTCGTATACGTAATACGCAGTATTTT
CAWSRIRNTQYF
>TRBD1|TRBV19|few|TRBJ1-1
TGTGCCAGTAGTGGTAACAGGGGAAGACACACTAAAGCTTTCTTT
CASSGNRGRHTKAFF
>TRBD2|TRBV5-4|many|TRBJ2-5
TGTGCCAGCAGCAGGGAGGGGGGACTAGCGGGAGGGCAAGAGACCCAGTACTTC
CASSREGGLAGGQETQYF
>-|TRBV20-1|many|TRBJ2-1
TGCAGTGCTAGAGATCCCTGGAGCAATGAGCAGTTCTTC
CSARDPWSNEQFF
>-|TRBV5-1|many|TRBJ1-6
TGCGCCAGCAGCCCCCTAAGTAAGCGTAATTCACCCCTCCACTTT
CASSPLSKRNSPLHF
>TRBD1|TRBV6-2/TRBV6-3|-|TRBJ2-5
TGTGCCAGCAATCAGGGACAGGGAGAGACCCAGTACTTC
CASNQGQGETQYF
>-|TRBV5-1|many|TRBJ2-1
TGCGCCAGCAGCCCCCAAGGGGACAATGAGCAGTTCTTC
CASSPQGDNEQFF
>TRBD1|TRBV7-3|many|TRBJ2-1
TGTGCCAGCAGCGGACAGGGAATGACCTACAATGAGCAGTTCTTC
CASSGQGMTYNEQFF
>-|TRBV20-1|many|TRBJ1-4
TGCAGTCTGCTAGACCCCAGGGGCCGGCGTGAAAAACTGTTTTTT
CSLLDPRGRREKLFF
>-|TRBV5-4|-|TRBJ2-2
TGTGCCAGCAGCCGAACAAGCAGCGGCGGGGAGCTGTTTTTT
CASSRTSSGGELFF
>-|TRBV5-1|-|TRBJ2-7
TGCGCCAGCAGGACCGACAAGCAGTACTTC
CASRTDKQYF
>-|TRBV4-3|many|TRBJ2-3
TGCGCCAGCAGCCAAGGAGCTACAGATACGCAGTATTTT
CASSQGATDTQYF
>TRBD1|TRBV9|-|TRBJ1-6
TGTGCCAGCAGCGAACAGGGGGCGCGTAATTCACCCCTCCACTTT
CASSEQGARNSPLHF
>TRBD1|TRBV28|many|TRBJ2-7
TGTGCCAGCAGCCAAGGGGACAGGTTCTACGAGCAGTACTTC
CASSQGDRFYEQYF
>TRBD2|TRBV20-1|many|TRBJ2-7
TGCAGTGCAAAAACGGGGGGTCCCTACGAGCAGTACTTC
CSAKTGGPYEQYF
>-|TRBV6-4|few|TRBJ1-2
TGTGCCAGCAGTGACTCGAAGGAAGGGCCGAGGAGGGGCGGCTACACCTTC
CASSDSKEGPRRGGYTF
>-|TRBV20-1|many|TRBJ2-7
TGCAGTGCGGGCAGAAACTCCTACGAGCAGTACTTC
CSAGRNSYEQYF
>-|TRBV7-2|many|TRBJ2-7
TGTGCCAGCAGACTTAAGGGGGGCAGCTACGAGCAGTACTTC
CASRLKGGSYEQYF
>TRBD1|TRBV4-2|-|TRBJ1-6
TGTGCCAGCAGCCCCGAGGGGGCGGCCTATAATTCACCCCTCCACTTT
CASSPEGAAYNSPLHF
>-|TRBV6-2/TRBV6-3|many|TRBJ2-7
TGTGCCAGCCCCACAGCCCAGAGCGAGCAGTACTTC
CASPTAQSEQYF
>-|TRBV19|few|TRBJ1-6
TGTGCCACCAGATGGGGTTTTGGTAATTCACCCCTCCACTTT
CATRWGFGNSPLHF
>TRBD1|TRBV4-3|many|TRBJ1-1
TGCGCCAGCAGCCAGATGACAGGGAGTCTTGAAGCTTTCTTT
CASSQMTGSLEAFF
>-|TRBV7-2|many|TRBJ2-7
TGTGCCAGCAGCCCCAAAAGGGGCGAGCAGTACTTC
CASSPKRGEQYF
>-|TRBV3-1|once|TRBJ2-2
TGTGCCAGCAGCCCCAGGCTAGGGAACACCGGGGAGCTGTTTTTT
CASSPRLGNTGELFF
>-|TRBV29-1|-|TRBJ1-2
TGCAGCGTTGCGGCGGACACCTTCTATGGCTACACCTTC
CSVAADTFYGYTF
>TRBD2|TRBV12-3/TRBV12-4|many|TRBJ2-1
TGTGCCAGCAGTTTATTGGCGGGAGAGGAAAATGAGCAGTTCTTC
CASSLLAGEENEQFF
>TRBD1|TRBV28|-|TRBJ1-5
TGTGCCAGCAGAAAACTCGGACAGGGGGAGAATCAGCCCCAGCATTTT
CASRKLGQGENQPQHF
>TRBD2|TRBV19|many|TRBJ2-7
TGTGCCAGTAGTATAGGACTAGCTGGCTCCTACGAGCAGTACTTC
CASSIGLAGSYEQYF
>-|TRBV19|few|TRBJ2-7
TGTGCCAGTAGCCCTACCCAAATTTATGTCGAGCAGTACTTC
CASSPTQIYVEQYF
>TRBD2|TRBV29-1|many|TRBJ2-7
TGCAGCGTCCAAAGCGGGAGGCCCTACGAGCAGTACTTC
CSVQSGRPYEQYF
>-|TRBV11-3|many|TRBJ2-7
TGTGCCAGCAGCTTAGGATGGCAGACCTACGAGCAGTACTTC
CASSLGWQTYEQYF
>-|TRBV5-1|many|TRBJ2-5
TGCGCCAGCAGCTTAGGAAGGGACCCCGGGGCGACCCAGTACTTC
CASSLGRDPGATQYF
>-|TRBV7-8|many|TRBJ2-7
TGTGCCAGCAGCTTAGCAGGGACTCTCGCCCACGAGCAGTACTTC
CASSLAGTLAHEQYF
>-|TRBV20-1|few|TRBJ1-2
TGCAGTGCTAGTAACACTAAGGCGATCGGCTACACCTTC
CSASNTKAIGYTF
>TRBD1|TRBV20-1|many|TRBJ2-7
TGCAGTGCTCCTGACAGGGATCGGTACGAGCAGTACTTC
CSAPDRDRYEQYF
>TRBD2|TRBV7-2|many|TRBJ2-7
TGTGCCAGCACGCGCGGGAGGGCCGGGAACGAGCAGTACTTC
CASTRGRAGNEQYF
>TRBD1|TRBV28|many|TRBJ1-6
TGTGCCAGCCGGGACAGCCGCGGGTCATCCAATTCACCCCTCCACTTT
CASRDSRGSSNSPLHF
>TRBD1|TRBV20-1|many|TRBJ2-4
TGCAGTGCTAGCTCTCCGACAGGGGAGGCGGACATTCAGTACTTC
CSASSPTGEADIQYF
>-|TRBV6-1|once|TRBJ2-7
TGTGCCAGCAGTGAATACCCCGATCCTGGCTACGAGCAGTACTTC
CASSEYPDPGYEQYF
>-|TRBV20-1|many|TRBJ2-3
TGCAGTGCTAGAGATTACAGGGTTGGAGATACGCAGTATTTT
CSARDYRVGDTQYF
>-|TRBV5-1|many|TRBJ2-1
TGCGCCAGCAGCTTGGGGCCGGTACTGAATGAGCAGTTCTTC
CASSLGPVLNEQFF
>-|TRBV4-3|many|TRBJ1-1
TGCGCCAGCAGCCAACTTGGGACACTCGGGACTGAAGCTTTCTTT
CASSQLGTLGTEAFF
>TRBD1|TRBV20-1|few|TRBJ1-3
TGCAGTGCTACGAACAGGGGCTCTGGAAACACCATATATTTT
CSATNRGSGNTIYF